These 25 T cell receptor beta chains share one sample of origin, sequenced in a study of identical twins. TCRdb reanalysed the 5' RACE reads using MiXCR and keeps one entry per CDR3 protein. Altogether 690,000 or so distinct CDR3 sequences are present, roughly 6% being singletons, with the ten largest covering 1.5% to 2%. The specimen was naive T cells sorted from blood. These receptors were taken from a man between 18 and 35 years old in good health.

The rearrangement links TRBV11-1 to TRBJ2-7; TRBD1 matches 7 bases. Germline CDR1 is SGHAT and CDR2 is FQDESV (reference sequence). This CDR3 contains 19 residues. Trimming at V came to 1 base and at J to 4 bases, leaving 19 bases not matched to a gene. The CDR3 bases are TGTGCCAGCAGCTTAGAGGGGAAGGCCGAGGGACAGAGGCTTTACGAGCAGTACGTC. This translates into CASSLEGKAEGQRLYEQYV.

This clonotype was picked up many times. This chain links TRBV5-1 with TRBJ1-5, with D possibly matching TRBD1 (5 bases). Germline CDR1 and CDR2: SGHRS and YFSETQ. The CDR3 covers 15 residues. The germline V and J ends were trimmed by 2 bases and 0 bases, with 9 bases remaining between them. As DNA, the CDR3 is TGCGCCAGCAGCTTAGACAGTTATAGCAATCAGCCCCAGCATTTT. Translating it yields CASSLDSYSNQPQHF.

V gene TRBV20-1 combines with J gene TRBJ2-1; 14 positions agree with TRBD2. V lost 2 bases to trimming and J lost 10 bases; unmatched junction nucleotides: 7. The CDR3 is 15 amino acids. The V gene's germline CDR1 is DFQATT and CDR2 SNEGSKA (reference sequence). As DNA, the CDR3 is TGCAGTGCTAGATTGCGGACTAGCGGGAGGTCCGAGCAGTTCTTC. Protein sequence: CSARLRTSGRSEQFF.

This clonotype was seen ten or more times. This rearrangement joins TRBV9 to TRBJ2-7, with D unclear. CDR3 length equals 13 residues. Trimming cost V 3 bases and J 3 bases, with 10 bases left between them. Germline values: CDR1 SGDLS, CDR2 YYNGEE. In DNA, the CDR3 is TGTGCCAGCAGCGAGGCCCCCAACTACGAGCAGTACTTC. It encodes CASSEAPNYEQYF.

V usage is TRBV7-6 and J usage is TRBJ2-2; D unresolved. Trimming pared 5 bases from V and 6 bases from J, leaving 10 bases between. CDR1 SGHVS and CDR2 FNYEAQ come from the germline V gene. The CDR3 contains 13 residues. CDR3 loop: CASSTVEAGELFF. CDR3 DNA: TGTGCCAGCAGCACGGTAGAGGCCGGGGAGCTGTTTTTT. Together with reference TRBV7-6 and TRBJ2-2, the CDR3 gives the full variable domain: GAGVSQSPRYKVTKRGQDVALRCDPISGHVSLYWYRQALGQGPEFLTYFNYEAQQDKSGLPNDRFSAERPEGSISTLTIQRTEQRDSAMYRCASSTVEAGELFFGEGSRLTVL.

This clonotype was seen many times. The chain employs TRBV20-1 and TRBJ2-7, with TRBD2 identical over 7 bases. Germline lookup yields CDR1 DFQATT and CDR2 SNEGSKA (reference sequence). This CDR3 comprises 12 residues. J gave up 6 bases and V 5 bases, and 7 bases lay outside the gene matches. This CDR3 is CSAAQREGEQYV. In nucleotides, the CDR3 is TGCAGTGCTGCCCAGAGGGAGGGCGAGCAGTACGTC.

This clonotype was counted many times. V is TRBV24-1 and J is TRBJ1-2; 7 bases agree with TRBD1. The CDR3 loop spans 14 amino acids. From germline, CDR1 is KGHDR and CDR2 SFDVKD. Losses at the gene ends were 8 bases for V and 4 bases for J; bases not matched to a gene: 9. The CDR3 coding sequence is TGTGCCACCAACCCGCTGACAGGGAGCTATGGCTACACCTTC. Translation: CATNPLTGSYGYTF.

The chain uses TRBV6-2 or TRBV6-3 and TRBJ1-2; no reliable D call. The CDR3 is 13 residues long. Germline V gene data show CDR1 as MNHEY and CDR2 as SVGEGT. V lost 5 bases, J lost 4 bases, and 11 bases lay in between. The CDR3 reads CASSQDGPYGYTF. In nucleotides, the CDR3 is TGTGCCAGCAGTCAAGACGGTCCCTATGGCTACACCTTC.

Many counts were recorded for this clonotype. The chain employs TRBV5-1 and TRBJ2-7; D is undetermined. Germline CDR1 reads SGHRS; CDR2 reads YFSETQ. The CDR3 has 14 residues. V was cut by 1 base and J by 0 bases, with 8 bases left in between. The DNA of the CDR3 is TGCGCCAGCAGCTTGTATGCAGGCTCCTACGAGCAGTACGTC. This gives the protein CASSLYAGSYEQYV.

The chain has TRBV29-1 and TRBJ1-5, with D hard to call. Germline lookup yields CDR1 SQVTM and CDR2 ANQGSEA. The CDR3 loop spans 13 amino acids. V was clipped by 6 bases and J by 6 bases, with 15 bases between them. CDR3 bases: TGCAGCGTGCTCTTCGGAATAGGTCAGCCCCAGCATTTT. This translates into CSVLFGIGQPQHF.

CDR3 amino acids: CASSLGEAPNQPQHF. CDR3 in DNA: TGTGCCAGCAGCTTAGGGGAGGCCCCTAATCAGCCCCAGCATTTT. The J gene is TRBJ1-5, the V gene TRBV7-9; no firm D call. Trimming left V 1 base short and J 4 bases short, with 11 bases between. The CDR3 consists of 15 residues. Per the germline V gene, CDR1 is SEHNR and CDR2 is FQNEAQ (reference sequence).

This clonotype was seen more than once but under ten times. The rearrangement joins TRBV5-1 to TRBJ2-2; TRBD2 is a possible D gene (6 bases). Trimming took off 3 bases at V and 3 bases at J, with 12 bases between the two ends. The CDR3 contains 15 residues. Germline CDR1 is SGHRS and CDR2 is YFSETQ. DNA for the CDR3: TGCGCCAGCAGCTCCGGAGGGCAGGACACCGGGGAGCTGTTTTTT. Its protein is CASSSGGQDTGELFF.

This clonotype was detected ten times or more. The chain carries TRBV20-1 and TRBJ1-4, with a tentative D call TRBD1 (5 bases). CDR1 and CDR2 (germline): DFQATT, SNEGSKA (reference sequence). Trimming left V 5 bases short and J 8 bases short, with 18 bases between. The CDR3 contains 14 residues. CDR3 DNA sequence: TGCAGTGCTCTCAGCGAGCAGGGCGGGGAAAAACTGTTTTTT. Its protein is CSALSEQGGEKLFF.

This clonotype was seen more than once but under ten times. The rearrangement links TRBV10-3 to TRBJ2-4; D is tentatively TRBD1 or TRBD2 (5 bases each). Trimming left V 6 bases short and J 8 bases short, with 14 bases between. The CDR3 covers 13 residues. From germline, CDR1 is ENHRY and CDR2 SYGVKD. The DNA of the CDR3 is TGTGCCATCAGGTCGGGGCCGCCAGACATTCAGTACTTC. Its translation: CAIRSGPPDIQYF.

This chain links TRBV7-6 with TRBJ2-5; possibly TRBD1 or TRBD2 for D (5 bases each). The CDR3 runs to 15 residues. Trimming cost V 4 bases and J 4 bases, with 16 bases left between them. Germline CDR1 reads SGHVS; CDR2 reads FNYEAQ. CDR3: CASSWDQGWGETQYF. CDR3 coding DNA: TGTGCCAGCAGCTGGGACCAGGGCTGGGGAGAGACCCAGTACTTC.

This chain uses TRBV6-1 with TRBJ2-1; D is possibly TRBD1 (6 bases). Germline V gene sequence: CDR1 MNHNS, CDR2 SASEGT. Trimming left V 6 bases short and J 3 bases short, with 15 bases between. The CDR3 has 15 residues. The CDR3 DNA sequence: TGTGCCAGCAGGCCACTGGGGGACAACTACAATGAGCAGTTCTTC. It codes for CASRPLGDNYNEQFF.

This clonotype turned up a few times. This chain connects TRBV6-2 or TRBV6-3 to TRBJ2-5, with 8 bases lining up with TRBD2. The V and J ends lost 10 bases and 4 bases, in that order; junction bases with no gene match: 8. Germline CDR1 MNHEY, CDR2 SVGEGT. The CDR3 covers 13 residues. The CDR3 reads CATAAGGGETQYF. The DNA of the CDR3 is TGTGCCACCGCGGCGGGAGGCGGAGAGACCCAGTACTTC.

The chain links TRBV29-1 to TRBJ1-1; no reliable D call. The CDR3 is made up of 13 amino acids. V was trimmed by 1 base and J by 4 bases, leaving 10 bases between them. Looked up from germline, CDR1 is SQVTM and CDR2 is ANQGSEA. The CDR3 protein is CSVEAPSGTEAFF. The CDR3 nucleotides read TGCAGCGTTGAAGCCCCGTCGGGCACTGAAGCTTTCTTT.

This clonotype was found a few times. The rearrangement uses TRBV5-1 and TRBJ1-6, with 10 bases that match TRBD1. CDR3 length: 15 residues. The V gene's germline CDR1 is SGHRS and CDR2 YFSETQ. V lost 2 bases to trimming and J lost 10 bases; unmatched junction nucleotides: 6. For the CDR3, the DNA is TGCGCCAGCAGCTTTTTGGGGACAGGGGAGTCACCCCTCCACTTT. Its protein product is CASSFLGTGESPLHF.

The genes are TRBV7-2 and TRBJ2-5, with D possibly TRBD1 on 5 matching bases. Germline V gives CDR1 SGHTA, CDR2 FQGNSA. This CDR3 contains 13 residues. V lost 8 bases and J 4 bases, leaving 14 bases between the germline ends. The CDR3 sequence: CASRLRERETQYF. As DNA, the CDR3 is TGTGCCAGCCGCCTCAGGGAACGAGAGACCCAGTACTTC.

This clonotype was picked up many times. The rearrangement links TRBV7-3 to TRBJ2-2, with 9 bases fitting TRBD2. The CDR3 covers 17 residues. Unmatched junction bases numbered 9, after V lost 1 base and J lost 6 bases. Germline CDR1 and CDR2: SGHTA and FQGTGA. CDR3 DNA: TGTGCCAGCAGCTTAAGGTGGAGCGGGAGGTCTCCCGGGGAGCTGTTTTTT. It encodes CASSLRWSGRSPGELFF.

The chain links TRBV7-8 to TRBJ2-1, with TRBD1 matching 9 bases. V gave up 8 bases and J gave up 5 bases; unmatched junction bases: 22. Per the germline V gene, CDR1 is SGHVS and CDR2 is FQNEAQ. The CDR3 has 19 residues. The CDR3 nucleotides read TGTGCCAGCCGGCCTCTCCGCTTATCTGGACAGGGGATCAACAATGAGCAGTTCTTC. Translated: CASRPLRLSGQGINNEQFF.

This clonotype came up many times. The chain recombines TRBV20-1 with TRBJ2-1; D not resolved. CDR3 size: 14 residues. Trimming took off 3 bases at V and 3 bases at J, with 12 bases between the two ends. Per germline, CDR1 DFQATT and CDR2 SNEGSKA (reference sequence). CDR3 in DNA: TGCAGTGCTAGGAATCTCCTAGGCTACAATGAGCAGTTCTTC. This gives the protein CSARNLLGYNEQFF.

The rearrangement links TRBV30 to TRBJ2-7; 11 positions agree with TRBD1. V was pared by 3 bases and J by 10 bases, with 5 bases of the junction left unmatched. Germline V gives CDR1 GTSNPN, CDR2 SVGIG (reference sequence). The CDR3 consists of 12 residues. CDR3 amino acids: CAWSGQGAIQYV. The CDR3 bases are TGTGCCTGGAGCGGACAGGGGGCAATCCAGTACGTC.

This clonotype was detected a few times. The rearrangement joins TRBV7-9 to TRBJ2-5; a possible D gene is TRBD2 (5 bases). The CDR3 is made up of 12 amino acids. The germline V gene has CDR1 SEHNR and CDR2 FQNEAQ (reference sequence). The ends were cut back, 7 bases at V and 5 bases at J, with 11 bases in the middle. The CDR3 coding sequence is TGTGCCAGCAAAGGGTCGGGGGAGACCCAGTACTTC. It specifies CASKGSGETQYF.